The next 10 T cell receptor beta chains were all read from a single sample in a study of OX40 agonist ivuxolimab in advanced cancers. Sequenced by immunoSEQ multiplex PCR; TCRdb stores in-frame clones only, minus some. The sample yields roughly 64,000 clones, around 88% seen once. The sample here was CD4+ or CD8+ T cells sorted from blood, taken in a trial of the OX40 agonist ivuxolimab. The source of these receptors is an adult with an advanced solid tumor such as melanoma, head and neck, liver or kidney cancer.

This chain joins TRBV25-1 and TRBJ2-1; a weak D match, TRBD1 (6 bases). This CDR3 is built from 15 residues. The ends were cut back, 5 bases at V and 3 bases at J, with 14 bases in the middle. The germline gives CDR1 MGHDK, CDR2 SYGVNS. The CDR3 loop reads CASSPSARGYNEQFF. In nucleotides, the CDR3 is TGTGCCAGCAGTCCATCGGCCAGGGGCTACAATGAGCAGTTCTTC. Supplemented by reference TRBV25-1 and TRBJ2-1, the full variable domain reads EADIYQTPRYLVIGTGKKITLECSQTMGHDKMYWYQQDPGMELHLIHYSYGVNSTEKGDLSSESTVSRIRTEHFPLTLESARPSHTSQYLCASSPSARGYNEQFFGPGTRLTVL.

V and J are TRBV6-6 and TRBJ1-4, with 10 bases lining up with TRBD1. The germline gives CDR1 MNHNY, CDR2 SVGAGI (reference sequence). This CDR3 region has 15 residues. After removal of 2 bases from V and 8 bases from J, the junction contained 5 bases not matched to a gene. DNA for the CDR3: TGTGCCAGCAGTTACGGGACAGGGGTTGAAGAAAAACTGTTTTTT. It specifies CASSYGTGVEEKLFF.

Here the CDR3 reads CASSSGTGTNIQYF. CDR3 DNA: TGTGCCAGCAGCTCGGGGACAGGGACCAACATTCAGTACTTC. The chain has TRBV7-8 and TRBJ2-4, with TRBD1 identical over 9 bases. Per the germline V gene, CDR1 is SGHVS and CDR2 is FQNEAQ. The CDR3 extends over 14 amino acids. V shed 4 bases and J 7 bases; nucleotides not matched to a gene: 5. Using reference TRBV7-8 and TRBJ2-4 for the parts outside the CDR3, the full variable domain is GAGVSQSPRYKVAKRGQDVALRCDPISGHVSLFWYQQALGQGPEFLTYFQNEAQLDKSGLPSDRFFAERPEGSVSTLKIQRTQQEDSAVYLCASSSGTGTNIQYFGAGTRLSVL.

The chain uses TRBV19 and TRBJ2-3, with TRBD2 identical over 7 bases. The CDR3 runs 14 residues. Germline loops: CDR1 LNHDA, CDR2 SQIVND (reference sequence). With V trimmed by 3 bases and J by 12 bases, 12 bases remained unmatched. This CDR3 is CASSIPGLGTAQYF. CDR3 nucleotide sequence: TGTGCCAGTAGTATCCCTGGACTAGGGACCGCCCAGTATTTT.

The chain carries TRBV28 and TRBJ1-2, with D possibly matching TRBD1 (6 bases). The CDR3 length is 12 residues. Trimming shortened V by 4 bases and J by 5 bases, and 8 bases separated the two germline ends. Per the germline V gene, CDR1 is MDHEN and CDR2 is SYDVKM. DNA for the CDR3: TGTGCCAGCAGTTATGGACAGTATGGCTACACCTTC. Amino acid sequence: CASSYGQYGYTF.

This clone was observed a few times. The chain has TRBV2 and TRBJ1-5, with 8 bases aligning to TRBD1. J gave up 2 bases and V 5 bases, and 5 bases lay outside the gene matches. Germline CDR1 SNHLY, CDR2 FYNNEI. This CDR3 region has 15 residues. This chain's CDR3 is CASSPQGGGNQPQHF. The CDR3 nucleotides are TGTGCCAGCAGTCCACAGGGGGGCGGCAATCAGCCCCAGCATTTT.

The rearrangement joins TRBV5-6 to TRBJ1-3; 7 bases line up with TRBD1. This CDR3 spans 15 amino acids. V shed 2 bases and J 1 base; nucleotides not matched to a gene: 3. The germline V gene has CDR1 SGHDT and CDR2 YYEEEE. The CDR3 loop is CASSFGTESGNTIYF. In DNA, the CDR3 is TGTGCCAGCAGCTTCGGGACAGAGTCTGGAAACACCATATATTTT. The full variable domain, in which reference TRBV5-6 and TRBJ1-3 provide the parts outside the CDR3, is DAGVTQSPTHLIKTRGQQVTLRCSPKSGHDTVSWYQQALGQGPQFIFQYYEEEERQRGNFPDRFSGHQFPNYSSELNVNALLLGDSALYLCASSFGTESGNTIYFGEGSWLTVV.

J is TRBJ1-4 and V is TRBV5-1; a possible D gene is TRBD1 (6 bases). Trimming took off 0 bases at V and 7 bases at J, with 13 bases between the two ends. Germline V gene lookup returns CDR1 SGHRS and CDR2 YFSETQ. The length of the CDR3 is 15 residues. DNA for the CDR3: TGCGCCAGCAGCTTGGCGGGGCAGGGGAGTGAAAAACTGTTTTTT. Protein sequence: CASSLAGQGSEKLFF. Full variable domain (rest looked up from reference TRBV5-1 and TRBJ1-4): KAGVTQTPRYLIKTRGQQVTLSCSPISGHRSVSWYQQTPGQGLQFLFEYFSETQRNKGNFPGRFSGRQFSNSRSEMNVSTLELGDSALYLCASSLAGQGSEKLFFGSGTQLSVL.

This clone appeared a single time. CDR3 region: CASSSRQVNQPQHF. The DNA of the CDR3 is TGTGCCAGTAGTAGCCGACAGGTCAATCAGCCCCAGCATTTT. V is TRBV19 and J is TRBJ1-5; perhaps TRBD1 as D (6 bases). This CDR3 comprises 14 residues. Trimming took off 4 bases at V and 3 bases at J, with 10 bases between the two ends. Germline-derived CDR1 and CDR2 are LNHDA and SQIVND (reference sequence).

The chain recombines TRBV19 with TRBJ1-1; maybe TRBD1 (5 bases). Per germline, CDR1 LNHDA and CDR2 SQIVND (reference sequence). The CDR3 has 13 amino acids. Between the trimmed V and J ends, which lost 5 bases and 4 bases, there was a span of 11 bases. The CDR3 loop is CASSGGVITEAFF. For the CDR3, the DNA is TGTGCCAGTAGTGGGGGAGTGATCACTGAAGCTTTCTTT.